This T cell receptor (beta chain) came from a study of T cells in Graves' hyperthyroidism and ophthalmopathy. Duration under 3 months, a NOSPECS grade of at least 4, and a Clinical Activity Score of at least 3 characterized the ophthalmopathy patients. Germline V gives CDR1 SGHRS, CDR2 YFSETQ. Trimming pared 2 bases from V and 3 bases from J, leaving 12 bases between. The CDR3 spans 14 residues. There were TCR beta CDR3 regions amplified from RNA transcripts. A set of HTBI primers served as the primers for a first-round RT-PCR of the TCR CDR3. TCRdb processed the multiplex PCR reads anew with MiXCR; each CDR3 protein has one entry. Among around 370,000 distinct CDR3 sequences, approximately 17% were seen once, and the ten largest hold 40%. This clonotype was seen repeatedly, ten times or more.

V and J are TRBV5-1 and TRBJ2-7; D gene ambiguous. The TCR originated in a man younger than 35 with Graves' ophthalmopathy. The sequencing sample was made of blood. In DNA, the CDR3 is TGCGCCAGCAGCTTCGAGGTGGAGAGCTACGAGCAGTACTTC. It codes for CASSFEVESYEQYF.